This is a list of T cell receptor beta chains from one sample in a study of metastatic and nonmetastatic thyroid tumors. TCRdb re-called clones via MiXCR from the PCR reads. The sample shows roughly 6,000 clones, around 29% of them seen only once. The specimen was tumor tissue. These TCRs come from a female donor with papillary thyroid cancer or a benign thyroid nodule (not recorded which). Some clones in this sample may be carry-over from other donors' samples. Each CDR3 is given with its conserved first and last residue. D genes are given only for firm matches. Not every row has a clone size; where given, it reads once, few, many or a size class.

TRBV14	NA	TRBJ2-3	NA	CASSQDQSTDTQYF	TGTGCCAGCAGCCAAGACCAGTCGACAGATACGCAGTATTTT
TRBV7-2	NA	TRBJ2-5	TRBD1	CASSQTGEETQYF	TGTGCCAGCAGCCAGACAGGGGAAGAGACCCAGTACTTC
TRBV7-2	medium-sized	TRBJ1-2	NA	CASSSGIRIGYTF	TGTGCCAGCAGCTCGGGGATCAGAATAGGCTACACCTTC
TRBV2	NA	TRBJ2-7	NA	CASRGSIGNSYEQYF	TGTGCCAGCAGGGGATCTATCGGGAACTCCTACGAGCAGTACTTC
TRBV28	NA	TRBJ1-3	NA	CASKSSGNTIYF	TGTGCCAGCAAATCCTCTGGAAACACCATATATTTT
TRBV6-1	NA	TRBJ2-1	TRBD2	CASSDSGRIDEQFF	TGTGCCAGCAGTGATAGCGGGAGAATAGATGAGCAGTTCTTC
TRBV4-1	NA	TRBJ2-7	NA	CASSRQRDQYEQYF	TGCGCCAGCAGCCGCCAAAGGGACCAATACGAGCAGTACTTC
TRBV6-1	NA	TRBJ2-2	NA	CANLLRATGELFF	TGTGCCAACCTCTTAAGGGCGACCGGGGAGCTGTTTTTT
TRBV12-3/TRBV12-4	few	TRBJ2-1	TRBD2	CASSRTSGGINEQFF	TGTGCCAGCAGTCGGACTAGCGGGGGAATCAATGAGCAGTTCTTC
TRBV7-2	NA	TRBJ2-7	NA	CASSLERGGEQYF	TGTGCCAGCAGCTTAGAAAGGGGCGGCGAGCAGTACTTC
TRBV6-1	NA	TRBJ2-1	NA	CASRDRPSSYNEQFF	TGTGCCAGCAGGGACAGACCGAGCTCCTACAATGAGCAGTTCTTC
TRBV6-1	few	TRBJ1-2	TRBD1	CASSPDRGKVVGYGYTF	TGTGCCAGCAGCCCCGACAGGGGGAAGGTGGTCGGGTATGGCTACACCTTC
TRBV11-3	NA	TRBJ1-5	TRBD1	CASSPDRGVGNQPQHF	TGTGCCAGCAGCCCAGACAGGGGAGTAGGGAATCAGCCCCAGCATTTT